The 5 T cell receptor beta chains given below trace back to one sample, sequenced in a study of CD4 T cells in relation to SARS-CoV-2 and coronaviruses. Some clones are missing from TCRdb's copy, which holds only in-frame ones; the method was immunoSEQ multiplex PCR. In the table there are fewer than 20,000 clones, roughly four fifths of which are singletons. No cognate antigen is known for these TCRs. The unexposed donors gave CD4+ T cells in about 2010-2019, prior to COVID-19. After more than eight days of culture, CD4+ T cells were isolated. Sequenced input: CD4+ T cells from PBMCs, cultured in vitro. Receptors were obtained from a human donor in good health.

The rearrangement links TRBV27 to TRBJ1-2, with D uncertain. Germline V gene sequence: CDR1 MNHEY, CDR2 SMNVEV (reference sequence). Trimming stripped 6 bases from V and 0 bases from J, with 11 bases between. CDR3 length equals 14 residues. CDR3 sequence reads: CASRPPGSNYGYTF. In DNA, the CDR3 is TGTGCCAGCAGGCCCCCTGGGTCTAACTATGGCTACACCTTC.

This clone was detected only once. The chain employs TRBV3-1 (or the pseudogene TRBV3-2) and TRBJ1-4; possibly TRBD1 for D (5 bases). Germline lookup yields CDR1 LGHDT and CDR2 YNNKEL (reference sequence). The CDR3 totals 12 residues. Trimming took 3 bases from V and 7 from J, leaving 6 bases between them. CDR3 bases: TGTGCCAGCAGCCAGGGGCCTGAAAAACTGTTTTTT. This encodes CASSQGPEKLFF.

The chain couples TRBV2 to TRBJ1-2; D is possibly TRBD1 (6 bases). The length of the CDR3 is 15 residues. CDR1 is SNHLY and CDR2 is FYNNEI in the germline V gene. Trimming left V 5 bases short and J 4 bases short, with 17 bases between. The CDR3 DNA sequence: TGTGCCAGCAGTTTAGTCTCGGGGGCCAGCTATGGCTACACCTTC. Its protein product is CASSLVSGASYGYTF.

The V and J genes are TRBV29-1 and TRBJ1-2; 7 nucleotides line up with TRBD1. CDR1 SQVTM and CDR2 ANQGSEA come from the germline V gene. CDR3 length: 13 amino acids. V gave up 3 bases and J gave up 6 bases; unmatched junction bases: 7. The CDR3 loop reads CSVDQGVGHGYTF. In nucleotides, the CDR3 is TGCAGCGTTGACCAGGGGGTCGGTCATGGCTACACCTTC.

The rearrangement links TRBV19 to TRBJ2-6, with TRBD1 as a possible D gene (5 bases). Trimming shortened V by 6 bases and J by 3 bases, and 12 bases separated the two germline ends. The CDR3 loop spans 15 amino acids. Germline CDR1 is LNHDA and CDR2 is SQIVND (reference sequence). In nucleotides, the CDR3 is TGTGCCAGTAGGGCGACAGATCTTGGGGCCAACGTCCTGACTTTC. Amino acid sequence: CASRATDLGANVLTF.